These 25 T cell receptor beta chains originate from one sample sequenced in a study of shared clonotypes between healthy human individuals (TCRdb year 2020). The library was made by the immunoSEQ multiplex PCR assay. Not all clones reach the TCRdb copy of this immuneACCESS table, which keeps in-frame sequences only. Checked studies attribute under half of the gap to unresolved V genes and leave the rest unexplained. The sample data list about 1.1 million clones, and 70% to 80% of these were observed just once. The top ten clones comprise almost 0.9% of the sample. The specimen was memory CD4+ T cells from PBMCs. The cell subset or site label for this specimen denotes: CD45RA-negative fraction. These TCRs come from a young man in good health. Some clones in this sample may be carry-over from other donors' samples.

The gene calls are TRBV11-2 and TRBJ1-2, with 7 positions matching TRBD1. The CDR3 runs 16 residues. Germline CDR1 SGHAT, CDR2 FQNNGV. J was trimmed by 5 bases and V by 2 bases; bases with no gene match: 11. CDR3 coding DNA: TGTGCCAGCAGCTTATATCCCGGGGGACAGTTGTATGGCTACACCTTC. It codes for CASSLYPGGQLYGYTF.

To note about this clone: Other DNA sequences in the sample encode the same CDR3. V is TRBV7-2 and J is TRBJ1-2; D possibly corresponds to TRBD1 (6 bases). Germline V gives CDR1 SGHTA, CDR2 FQGNSA. The CDR3 contains 14 residues. Trimming stripped 3 bases from V and 0 bases from J, with 8 bases between. CDR3 DNA: TGTGCCAGCAGCTTGGCAGGGGCTAACTATGGCTACACCTTC. Its translation: CASSLAGANYGYTF. Based on the CDR3 plus reference TRBV7-2 and TRBJ1-2, the full variable domain is GAGVSQSPSNKVTEKGKDVELRCDPISGHTALYWYRQSLGQGLEFLIYFQGNSAPDKSGLPSDRFSAERTGGSVSTLTIQRTQQEDSAVYLCASSLAGANYGYTFGSGTRLTVV.

The chain carries TRBV18 and TRBJ2-1, with 14 bases aligning to TRBD2. CDR3 length: 21 amino acids. Germline V gene sequence: CDR1 KGHSH, CDR2 LQKENI. Trimming at V came to 1 base and at J to 8 bases, leaving 19 bases not matched to a gene. The CDR3 nucleotides are TGTGCCAGCTCACCACGAGCCGGGACTAGCGGGAGTGTGAGGTTTAAGGATGAGCAGTTCTTC. As protein: CASSPRAGTSGSVRFKDEQFF.

As regards this clone: Different DNA sequences within this sample yield the same CDR3. The V call is TRBV5-4, the J call TRBJ2-5; TRBD2 aligns across 13 bases. The CDR3 sequence is 16 residues long. CDR1 SGHNT and CDR2 YYREEE come from the germline V gene (reference sequence). V lost 4 bases and J lost 5; bases outside the gene matches: 8. This CDR3 reads CASSLAGTSGKETQYF. The CDR3, as DNA: TGTGCCAGCAGCCTCGCCGGGACTAGCGGGAAGGAGACCCAGTACTTC.

The chain links TRBV18 to TRBJ2-3; either TRBD1 or TRBD2 may supply D (5 bases each). The germline V gene has CDR1 KGHSH and CDR2 LQKENI. The ends were cut back, 0 bases at V and 0 bases at J, with 13 bases in the middle. CDR3 length: 17 amino acids. The CDR3: CASSPPVAGASTDTQYF. Here the CDR3 DNA reads TGTGCCAGCTCACCACCAGTAGCCGGGGCCAGCACAGATACGCAGTATTTT. The whole variable domain, filled in from reference TRBV18 and TRBJ2-3, reads NAGVMQNPRHLVRRRGQEARLRCSPMKGHSHVYWYRQLPEEGLKFMVYLQKENIIDESGMPKERFSAEFPKEGPSILRIQQVVRGDSAAYFCASSPPVAGASTDTQYFGPGTRLTVL.

This chain joins TRBV11-2 and TRBJ2-1; no clear D. V was trimmed by 1 base and J by 2 bases, leaving 15 bases between them. The CDR3 runs 17 residues. The germline CDR1 and CDR2 sequences are SGHAT and FQNNGV. The CDR3 is CASSLVVRPRPYNEQFF. CDR3 in DNA: TGTGCCAGCAGCTTAGTAGTCCGTCCCCGCCCCTACAATGAGCAGTTCTTC. The full variable domain, its missing parts supplied by reference TRBV11-2 and TRBJ2-1, is EAGVAQSPRYKIIEKRQSVAFWCNPISGHATLYWYQQILGQGPKLLIQFQNNGVVDDSQLPKDRFSAERLKGVDSTLKIQPAKLEDSAVYLCASSLVVRPRPYNEQFFGPGTRLTVL.

This clone appeared once. This chain connects TRBV30 to TRBJ1-5; D unresolved. This CDR3 region has 16 residues. Germline values: CDR1 GTSNPN, CDR2 SVGIG (reference sequence). V dropped 0 bases and J dropped 2 bases, with 14 bases sitting between them. CDR3 residues: CAWSVKTALGNQPQHF. CDR3 DNA: TGTGCCTGGAGTGTAAAGACGGCCTTGGGCAATCAGCCCCAGCATTTT.

The chain employs TRBV29-1 and TRBJ2-2; 9 bases are a match to TRBD1. This CDR3 region has 15 residues. CDR1 and CDR2 (germline): SQVTM, ANQGSEA. The J segment lost 2 bases and the V segment lost 3 bases, leaving 4 bases of the junction unmatched. Here the CDR3 DNA reads TGCAGCGTTGACACGGGACAGGGCAACACCGGGGAGCTGTTTTTT. It translates to CSVDTGQGNTGELFF.

This chain connects TRBV2 to TRBJ2-7; D possibly uses TRBD1 or TRBD2 (5 bases each). Germline V gene lookup returns CDR1 SNHLY and CDR2 FYNNEI. This CDR3 contains 14 residues. V lost 7 bases and J lost 2, with 15 bases in between. The CDR3 coding sequence is TGTGCCAGCAATCCCCCGGGACGAACCTACGAGCAGTACTTC. It specifies CASNPPGRTYEQYF. Combining the CDR3 with reference TRBV2 and TRBJ2-7 gives the whole variable domain EPEVTQTPSHQVTQMGQEVILRCVPISNHLYFYWYRQILGQKVEFLVSFYNNEISEKSEIFDDQFSVERPDGSNFTLKIRSTKLEDSAMYFCASNPPGRTYEQYFGPGTRLTVT.

This chain joins TRBV30 and TRBJ2-3; TRBD1 agrees at 8 bases. Germline values: CDR1 GTSNPN, CDR2 SVGIG (reference sequence). V lost 1 base, J lost 2 bases, and 5 bases stayed unmatched. This CDR3 is 15 amino acids long. The CDR3 reads CAWSAQGVDTDTQYF. In DNA form, the CDR3 reads TGTGCCTGGAGTGCACAGGGGGTGGACACAGATACGCAGTATTTT.

CDR3 residues: CSVSGNSLTDTQYF. CDR3 DNA: TGCAGCGTATCCGGGAACTCCCTCACAGATACGCAGTATTTT. The V gene is TRBV29-1, the J gene TRBJ2-3; a possible D gene is TRBD2 (5 bases). V lost 6 bases to trimming and J lost 2 bases, with 15 bases between them. From germline, CDR1 is SQVTM and CDR2 ANQGSEA. The CDR3 sequence is 14 residues long.

This sequence joins TRBV29-1 and TRBJ2-1; TRBD1 matches at 11 bases. From germline, CDR1 is SQVTM and CDR2 ANQGSEA. The CDR3 consists of 13 residues. V lost 4 bases, J lost 9 bases, and 5 bases stayed unmatched. The CDR3 loop reads CSVALGQGVEQFF. In DNA form, the CDR3 reads TGCAGCGTTGCTTTGGGACAGGGGGTTGAGCAGTTCTTC.

Turning to this clone: Other DNA sequences in the sample encode the same CDR3. The rearrangement uses TRBV5-1 and TRBJ2-2; D not certain. V shed 0 bases and J shed 2 bases, with 2 bases lying between them. The CDR3 is made up of 13 amino acids. From germline, CDR1 is SGHRS and CDR2 YFSETQ. The CDR3 loop is CASSLDNTGELFF. The CDR3 DNA reads TGCGCCAGCAGCTTGGACAACACCGGGGAGCTGTTTTTT.

The J gene is TRBJ2-1, the V gene TRBV6-7; 7 bases map to TRBD2. TRBV6-7 is an open reading frame whose function is uncertain. This CDR3 has 18 amino acids. Unmatched junction bases numbered 10, after V lost 2 bases and J lost 0 bases. CDR3: CASSYSGSGTRSYNEQFF. In DNA form, the CDR3 reads TGTGCCAGCAGTTACAGTGGAAGCGGGACCCGCTCCTACAATGAGCAGTTCTTC.

The V call is TRBV7-9, the J call TRBJ2-5, with D maybe TRBD2 (5 bases). CDR1 SEHNR and CDR2 FQNEAQ come from the germline V gene (reference sequence). Trimming removed 1 base at V and 9 bases at J, with 9 bases between. This CDR3 has 12 residues. This CDR3 reads CASSLGQRAQYF. The CDR3 nucleotides read TGTGCCAGCAGCTTAGGGCAGAGGGCCCAGTACTTC. The full variable domain, with the rest looked up from reference TRBV7-9 and TRBJ2-5, is DTGVSQNPRHKITKRGQNVTFRCDPISEHNRLYWYRQTLGQGPEFLTYFQNEAQLEKSRLLSDRFSAERPKGSFSTLEIQRTEQGDSAMYLCASSLGQRAQYFGPGTRLLVL.

The chain joins TRBV5-1 to TRBJ2-2, with D perhaps assigned TRBD1 or TRBD2 (5 bases each). CDR3 size: 14 residues. Germline V CDR1 and CDR2: SGHRS, YFSETQ. The CDR3 nucleotides read TGCGCAGTCCGCCGGGACCCAAGACCCGGGGAGCTGTTTTTT. This codes for CAVRRDPRPGELFF.

V gene TRBV4-2 combines with J gene TRBJ2-7, with 7 positions matching TRBD2. The germline gives CDR1 LGHNA, CDR2 YNFKEQ. The V and J ends lost 0 bases and 11 bases, in that order; junction bases with no gene match: 4. There are 12 residues in the CDR3. CDR3 coding DNA: TGTGCCAGCAGCCAAGATGGGCGGGAGAAGTACTTC. Encoded protein: CASSQDGREKYF.

V gene TRBV28 combines with J gene TRBJ1-1, with 8 bases matching TRBD1. Germline-derived CDR1 and CDR2 are MDHEN and SYDVKM. V lost 5 bases to trimming and J lost 0 bases; unmatched junction nucleotides: 5. CDR3 size: 15 residues. The CDR3 nucleotides are TGTGCCAGCAGTGACCAGGGGGCGCTGAACACTGAAGCTTTCTTT. Its translation: CASSDQGALNTEAFF.

This chain connects TRBV25-1 to TRBJ2-7; 8 bases are a match to TRBD1. CDR1 and CDR2 (germline): MGHDK, SYGVNS. The CDR3 runs 13 residues. J gave up 6 bases and V 9 bases, and 10 bases lay outside the gene matches. Here the CDR3 reads CASETGAGGEQYF. CDR3 in DNA: TGTGCCAGTGAGACAGGGGCCGGGGGCGAGCAGTACTTC.

CDR3 sequence (DNA): TGTGCCAGTAGTATTGGACAGACCGGGGGTAACACTGAAGCTTTCTTT. Protein sequence: CASSIGQTGGNTEAFF. The V call is TRBV19, the J call TRBJ1-1; D possibly corresponds to TRBD1 (6 bases). This CDR3 is 16 amino acids long. Trimming left V 3 bases short and J 2 bases short, with 16 bases between. CDR1 is LNHDA, CDR2 SQIVND, per germline (reference sequence).

J is TRBJ2-1 and V is TRBV5-1, with D uncertain. Per the germline V gene, CDR1 is SGHRS and CDR2 is YFSETQ. This CDR3 is 14 amino acids long. Trimming took off 0 bases at V and 7 bases at J, with 11 bases between the two ends. This CDR3 reads CASSLAVPSNEQFF. The CDR3 nucleotides read TGCGCCAGCAGCTTGGCGGTCCCCTCTAATGAGCAGTTCTTC.

At least ten counts were recorded for this clone. The chain links TRBV21-1 to TRBJ2-7; TRBD2 reflects the table's D call only, with no check against the DNA. TRBV21-1 is designated a pseudogene. This CDR3 comprises 16 residues. Here the CDR3 DNA reads TGTGCCAGCAGCCAGGCGGGACTAGCGGGAGAAAGAGAGCAGTACTTC. This gives the protein CASSQAGLAGEREQYF.

The CDR3 coding sequence is TGTGCCAGCAGTGACTCACCGGGGGTCGGGGCCAACGTCCTGACTTTC. It specifies CASSDSPGVGANVLTF. The chain couples TRBV6-4 to TRBJ2-6, with D perhaps TRBD2 (6 bases). Germline lookup yields CDR1 MRHNA and CDR2 SNTAGT. There are 16 residues in the CDR3. Trimming shortened V by 0 bases and J by 4 bases, and 10 bases separated the two germline ends.

This clone was recorded many times. This same CDR3 is encoded by further DNA sequences in the sample. This chain connects TRBV29-1 to TRBJ1-1, with 8 nucleotides matching TRBD1. Germline CDR1 and CDR2: SQVTM and ANQGSEA. This CDR3 has 13 amino acids. Trimming removed 5 bases from V and 2 bases from J; junction bases left unmatched: 4. CDR3 sequence (DNA): TGCAGCGTTCGGGACAGGACAAACACTGAAGCTTTCTTT. Translated: CSVRDRTNTEAFF.

This chain connects TRBV10-3 to TRBJ2-1, with 9 bases lining up with TRBD2. The CDR3 extends over 15 amino acids. Germline V gene sequence: CDR1 ENHRY, CDR2 SYGVKD. J lost 7 bases, V lost 6 bases, and 10 bases had no gene match. In DNA form, the CDR3 reads TGTGCCATCAGCCCACCTAGCGGGACTTTTAATGAGCAGTTCTTC. It codes for CAISPPSGTFNEQFF.